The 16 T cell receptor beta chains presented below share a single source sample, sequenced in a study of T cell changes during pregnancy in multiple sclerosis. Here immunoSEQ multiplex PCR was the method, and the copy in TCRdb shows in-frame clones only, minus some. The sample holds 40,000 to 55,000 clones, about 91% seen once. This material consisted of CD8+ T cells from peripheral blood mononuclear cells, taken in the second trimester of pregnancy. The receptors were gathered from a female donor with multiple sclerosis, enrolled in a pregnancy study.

For the CDR3, the DNA is TGTGCCAGCAGTTTGGGTACAGTGGCGAAGCAGTACTTC. Amino acids: CASSLGTVAKQYF. V usage is TRBV27 and J usage is TRBJ2-7; D unresolved. Between the trimmed V and J ends, which lost 3 bases and 8 bases, there was a span of 14 bases. The CDR3 is made up of 13 amino acids. From germline, CDR1 is MNHEY and CDR2 SMNVEV (reference sequence).

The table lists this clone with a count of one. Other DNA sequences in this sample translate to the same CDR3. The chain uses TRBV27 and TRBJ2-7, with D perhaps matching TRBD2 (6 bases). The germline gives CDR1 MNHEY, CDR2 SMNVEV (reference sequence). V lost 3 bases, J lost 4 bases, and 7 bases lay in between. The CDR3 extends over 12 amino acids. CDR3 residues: CASSLGGYEQYF. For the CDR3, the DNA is TGTGCCAGCAGTTTGGGGGGTTACGAGCAGTACTTC.

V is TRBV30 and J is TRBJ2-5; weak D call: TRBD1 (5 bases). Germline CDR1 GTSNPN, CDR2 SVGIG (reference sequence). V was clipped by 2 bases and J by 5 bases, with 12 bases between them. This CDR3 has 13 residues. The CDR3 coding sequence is TGTGCCTGGAGTCAGGGATGGATGGAGACCCAGTACTTC. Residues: CAWSQGWMETQYF.

The DNA for the CDR3 is TGTGCCAGCAGTGACCGCCAGGGTCTAGAGCAGTTCTTC. This encodes CASSDRQGLEQFF. This chain joins TRBV9 and TRBJ2-1, with D perhaps matching TRBD1 (5 bases). The germline CDR1 and CDR2 sequences are SGDLS and YYNGEE. This CDR3 comprises 13 residues. Trimming removed 5 bases at V and 10 bases at J, with 16 bases between.

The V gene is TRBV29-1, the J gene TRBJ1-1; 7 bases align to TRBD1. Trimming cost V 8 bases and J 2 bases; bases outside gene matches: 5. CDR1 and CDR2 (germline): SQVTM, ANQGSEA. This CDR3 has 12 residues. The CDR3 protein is CSFRDSNTEAFF. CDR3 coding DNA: TGCAGCTTCCGGGACAGCAACACTGAAGCTTTCTTT. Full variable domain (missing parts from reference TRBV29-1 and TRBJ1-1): SAVISQKPSRDICQRGTSLTIQCQVDSQVTMMFWYRQQPGQSLTLIATANQGSEATYESGFVIDKFPISRPNLTFSTLTVSNMSPEDSSIYLCSFRDSNTEAFFGQGTRLTVV.

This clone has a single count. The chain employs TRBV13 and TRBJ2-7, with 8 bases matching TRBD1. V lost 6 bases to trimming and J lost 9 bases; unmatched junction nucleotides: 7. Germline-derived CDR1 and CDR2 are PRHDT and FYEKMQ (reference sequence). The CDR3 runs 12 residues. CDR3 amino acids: CASRRGQGAQYF. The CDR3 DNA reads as TGTGCCAGCAGGCGTGGACAGGGCGCGCAGTACTTC.

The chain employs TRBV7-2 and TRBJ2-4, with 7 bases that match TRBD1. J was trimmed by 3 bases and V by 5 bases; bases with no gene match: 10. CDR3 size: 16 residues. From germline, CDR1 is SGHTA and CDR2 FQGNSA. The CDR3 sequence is CASSPRGTDVKNIQYF. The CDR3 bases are TGTGCCAGCAGCCCTCGAGGGACAGACGTCAAAAACATTCAGTACTTC.

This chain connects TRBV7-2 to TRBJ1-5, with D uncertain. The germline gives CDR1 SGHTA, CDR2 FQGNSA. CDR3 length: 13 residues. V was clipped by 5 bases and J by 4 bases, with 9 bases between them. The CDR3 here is CASSPAGNQPQHF. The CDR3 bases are TGTGCCAGCAGCCCGGCGGGTAATCAGCCCCAGCATTTT. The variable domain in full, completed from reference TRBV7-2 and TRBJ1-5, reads GAGVSQSPSNKVTEKGKDVELRCDPISGHTALYWYRQSLGQGLEFLIYFQGNSAPDKSGLPSDRFSAERTGGSVSTLTIQRTQQEDSAVYLCASSPAGNQPQHFGDGTRLSIL.

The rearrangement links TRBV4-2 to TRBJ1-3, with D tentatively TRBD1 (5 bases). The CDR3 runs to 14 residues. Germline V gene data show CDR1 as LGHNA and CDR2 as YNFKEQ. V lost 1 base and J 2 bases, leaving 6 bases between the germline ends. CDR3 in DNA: TGTGCCAGCAGCCAAGCAGGGACTGGAAACACCATATATTTT. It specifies CASSQAGTGNTIYF.

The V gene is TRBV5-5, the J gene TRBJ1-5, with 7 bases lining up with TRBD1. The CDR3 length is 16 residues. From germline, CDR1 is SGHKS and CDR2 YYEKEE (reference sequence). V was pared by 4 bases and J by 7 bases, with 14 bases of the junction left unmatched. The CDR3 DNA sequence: TGTGCCAGCAGCCAAGATGGGGCGGGACAGCCCCAGCCCCAGCATTTT. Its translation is CASSQDGAGQPQPQHF.

In nucleotides, the CDR3 is TGCGCCAGCAGCCTTCCGGGTCGGGACCAGTACTTC. Encoded protein: CASSLPGRDQYF. The chain uses TRBV5-1 and TRBJ2-5; TRBD2 might be the D (5 bases). CDR3 length: 12 residues. The germline V gene encodes CDR1 SGHRS and CDR2 YFSETQ. V was cut by 4 bases and J by 10 bases, with 14 bases left in between.

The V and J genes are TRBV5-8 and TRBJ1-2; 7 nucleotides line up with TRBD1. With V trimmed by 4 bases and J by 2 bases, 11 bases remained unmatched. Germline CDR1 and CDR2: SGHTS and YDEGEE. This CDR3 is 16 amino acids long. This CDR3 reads CASSVAGQLLNYGYTF. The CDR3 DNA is TGTGCCAGCAGCGTGGCGGGACAGCTCCTAAACTATGGCTACACCTTC.

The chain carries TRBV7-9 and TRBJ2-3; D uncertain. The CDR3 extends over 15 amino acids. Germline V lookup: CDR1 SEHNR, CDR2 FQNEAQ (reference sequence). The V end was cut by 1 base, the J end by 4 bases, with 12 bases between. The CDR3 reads CASSLEATHSDTQYF. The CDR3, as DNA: TGTGCCAGCAGCTTAGAAGCGACTCACTCAGATACGCAGTATTTT.

The CDR3 region is CASSSLAGSSYEQYF. CDR3 nucleotides: TGTGCCAGCAGCTCACTAGCGGGGAGCTCCTACGAGCAGTACTTC. The chain uses TRBV6-4 and TRBJ2-7, with 10 bases that match TRBD2. CDR1 is MRHNA and CDR2 is SNTAGT in the germline V gene. This CDR3 contains 15 residues. V was clipped by 6 bases and J by 0 bases; unmatched bases: 5.

The CDR3 sequence: CASSEPRSHEQYF. The CDR3 DNA follows: TGTGCCAGCAGTGAACCCCGGTCCCACGAGCAGTACTTC. The chain couples TRBV25-1 to TRBJ2-7; no clear D. This CDR3 has 13 amino acids. Germline-derived CDR1 and CDR2 are MGHDK and SYGVNS. V was cut by 2 bases and J by 5 bases, with 10 bases left in between.

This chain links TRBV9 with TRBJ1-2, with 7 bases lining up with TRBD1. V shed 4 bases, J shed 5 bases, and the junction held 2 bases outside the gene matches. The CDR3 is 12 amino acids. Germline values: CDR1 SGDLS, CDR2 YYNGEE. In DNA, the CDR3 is TGTGCCAGCAGCCAGACAGGGTATGGCTACACCTTC. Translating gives CASSQTGYGYTF.